Listed below are T cell receptor beta chains from one sample, sequenced in a study of blood T cells in healthy people across ages. TCRdb re-derived calls from the 5' RACE reads in MiXCR, one entry per CDR3 protein. Of 920,000 or so distinct CDR3 sequences listed, 35% to 50% were seen once; the top ten hold over 15%. The sample was blood. These receptors were taken from a woman aged 60-70 years in good health. CDR3s include the opening cysteine and the closing phenylalanine or tryptophan. The D gene is left open where the match is weak. Expanded clones are given a class, and other clones once, few, many or no size at all.

CDR3	DNA	size	length	J	D	V
CSVGAGKAYNEQFF	TGCAGCGTGGGGGCGGGGAAGGCCTACAATGAGCAGTTCTTC	.	14	TRBJ2-1	.	TRBV29-1
CASSRPYQETQYF	TGTGCCAGCAGTAGGCCTTACCAAGAGACCCAGTACTTC	many	13	TRBJ2-5	.	TRBV7-2
CASSLVAYEGSSYNEQFF	TGTGCCAGCAGCTTGGTAGCCTATGAGGGGTCCTCCTACAATGAGCAGTTCTTC	.	18	TRBJ2-1	.	TRBV28
CASSPADAPYEQYF	TGTGCCAGCAGTCCGGCGGACGCACCCTACGAGCAGTACTTC	.	14	TRBJ2-7	.	TRBV12-3/TRBV12-4
CSASDITSLGETQYF	TGCAGTGCTAGCGATATAACTAGCCTTGGAGAGACCCAGTACTTC	few	15	TRBJ2-5	.	TRBV20-1
CNAQTGATNEQYF	TGCAATGCCCAAACCGGGGCGACCAATGAGCAGTACTTC	once	13	TRBJ2-7	.	TRBV20-1
CASSLEGLGSDEQYF	TGTGCCAGCAGCTTAGAGGGATTGGGGTCGGACGAGCAGTACTTC	.	15	TRBJ2-7	.	TRBV7-9
CASIGQGGQETQYF	TGTGCCAGCATCGGCCAGGGGGGCCAAGAGACCCAGTACTTC	.	14	TRBJ2-5	.	TRBV2
CASSSPGLAGGSPYNEQFF	TGCGCCAGCAGCTCTCCGGGACTAGCGGGAGGGAGCCCCTACAATGAGCAGTTCTTC	.	19	TRBJ2-1	TRBD2	TRBV5-1
CASGAPVTDTQYF	TGTGCCTCGGGGGCTCCGGTCACAGATACGCAGTATTTT	few	13	TRBJ2-3	.	TRBV11-1
CASKGRLNEQFF	TGTGCCAGCAAGGGGAGGCTGAATGAGCAGTTCTTC	.	12	TRBJ2-1	.	TRBV27
CASSLEFDEQFF	TGTGCCAGCAGCTTAGAGTTCGATGAGCAGTTCTTC	.	12	TRBJ2-1	.	TRBV7-9
CASSQDGGISTDTQYF	TGTGCCAGCAGCCAAGACGGGGGAATAAGCACAGATACGCAGTATTTT	.	16	TRBJ2-3	.	TRBV3-1
CASRLTSGRSTGELFF	TGTGCCAGCAGACTGACTAGCGGGAGGTCGACCGGGGAGCTGTTTTTT	.	16	TRBJ2-2	TRBD2	TRBV2
CASSPPPPGTGRETEAFF	TGTGCCAGCAGTCCGCCCCCCCCTGGGACAGGCCGCGAAACTGAAGCTTTCTTT	.	18	TRBJ1-1	TRBD1	TRBV25-1
CASVGQRLAKNIQYF	TGTGCCAGCGTTGGACAGCGACTAGCCAAAAACATTCAGTACTTC	.	15	TRBJ2-4	.	TRBV2
CASSAGQGAYNSPLHF	TGCGCCAGCAGCGCAGGACAGGGGGCCTATAATTCACCCCTCCACTTT	few	16	TRBJ1-6	TRBD1	TRBV5-1
CASSSRQINEQFF	TGCGCCAGCAGCTCGCGACAGATAAATGAGCAGTTCTTC	.	13	TRBJ2-1	.	TRBV4-1
CASSPHYYGYTF	TGTGCCAGCAGCCCCCACTACTATGGCTACACCTTC	.	12	TRBJ1-2	.	TRBV14
CASSPRTGIRVPGANVLTF	TGTGCCAGCAGTCCAAGGACAGGGATAAGGGTCCCTGGGGCCAACGTCCTGACTTTC	.	19	TRBJ2-6	TRBD1	TRBV27
CATGRASGTYEQFF	TGTGCCACGGGACGGGCTAGCGGGACCTATGAGCAGTTCTTC	.	14	TRBJ2-1	TRBD2	TRBV27
CSGQEGSSGNTIYF	TGCAGCGGGCAGGAGGGGTCCTCTGGAAACACCATATATTTT	.	14	TRBJ1-3	.	TRBV29-1
CASSPSRSGSPNEQFF	TGTGCCAGCAGTCCCTCCCGGAGCGGGAGCCCCAATGAGCAGTTCTTC	.	16	TRBJ2-1	TRBD2	TRBV27
CASSLAGAGATEQFF	TGCGCCAGCAGCTTGGCCGGAGCGGGAGCGACTGAGCAGTTCTTC	few	15	TRBJ2-1	TRBD2	TRBV5-1
CASSWSPYEQYF	TGTGCCAGCAGTTGGAGTCCCTACGAGCAGTACTTC	once	12	TRBJ2-7	.	TRBV6-1
CATATLAGGGEQFF	TGTGCCACCGCAACCCTAGCGGGAGGGGGTGAGCAGTTCTTC	.	14	TRBJ2-1	TRBD2	TRBV12-3/TRBV12-4
CASSPTSGNGEQYF	TGTGCCAGCAGCCCGACTAGCGGAAATGGCGAGCAGTACTTC	.	14	TRBJ2-7	TRBD2	TRBV11-1
CASSLARGLAKNIQYF	TGTGCCAGCAGCTTGGCCCGGGGGTTAGCCAAAAACATTCAGTACTTC	few	16	TRBJ2-4	.	TRBV5-6
CSAGQPNYGYTF	TGCAGCGCTGGACAGCCTAACTATGGCTACACCTTC	.	12	TRBJ1-2	.	TRBV29-1
CASSQVTSPYEQYF	TGTGCCAGCAGCCAAGTAACTAGCCCCTACGAGCAGTACTTC	many	14	TRBJ2-7	.	TRBV3-1
CASSFDSLDSPLHF	TGTGCCAGCAGTTTCGACAGTCTGGATTCACCCCTCCACTTT	few	14	TRBJ1-6	.	TRBV27
CASTDKVVVLAYEQYF	TGTGCCAGCACCGATAAGGTCGTGGTCTTAGCCTACGAGCAGTACTTC	.	16	TRBJ2-7	.	TRBV7-8
CASSPWGTEAFF	TGTGCCAGCAGCCCCTGGGGCACTGAAGCTTTCTTT	few	12	TRBJ1-1	.	TRBV7-9
CASSVQREQFF	TGTGCCAGCAGTGTTCAACGTGAGCAGTTCTTC	.	11	TRBJ2-1	.	TRBV12-3/TRBV12-4
CASSRGQGVQGYEQYF	TGTGCCAGCAGCAGGGGACAGGGGGTTCAGGGCTACGAGCAGTACTTC	few	16	TRBJ2-7	TRBD1	TRBV7-8
CSARQPLSYGYTF	TGCAGTGCTAGACAGCCCCTGAGTTATGGCTACACCTTC	few	13	TRBJ1-2	.	TRBV20-1
CASSLGQGNTDTQYF	TGTGCCAGCAGTTTGGGACAGGGAAACACAGATACGCAGTATTTT	many	15	TRBJ2-3	TRBD1	TRBV12-3/TRBV12-4
CASSQLRLNTEAFF	TGTGCCAGCAGCCAATTGCGTCTTAACACTGAAGCTTTCTTT	few	14	TRBJ1-1	.	TRBV3-1
CASTVGGAQETQYF	TGCGCCAGCACGGTCGGCGGGGCACAAGAGACCCAGTACTTC	.	14	TRBJ2-5	.	TRBV5-1
CATRPTGYTDTQYF	TGTGCCACCAGGCCTACAGGGTACACAGATACGCAGTATTTT	few	14	TRBJ2-3	.	TRBV15
CATRGTAQGDIYEQYF	TGTGCCACCAGGGGGACAGCGCAAGGGGACATCTACGAGCAGTACTTC	few	16	TRBJ2-7	TRBD1	TRBV15
CASSFPSGTYNEQFF	TGTGCCAGCAGCTTCCCTAGCGGTACCTACAATGAGCAGTTCTTC	few	15	TRBJ2-1	TRBD2	TRBV7-9
CATSRGVSGSFYNEQFF	TGTGCCACCAGCAGAGGAGTTAGCGGGAGTTTTTACAATGAGCAGTTCTTC	.	17	TRBJ2-1	TRBD2	TRBV15
CAISSAGTEQYNEQFF	TGTGCCATCAGCTCGGCCGGGACAGAGCAATACAATGAGCAGTTCTTC	.	16	TRBJ2-1	TRBD1	TRBV5-1
CASSSRTRASTDTQYF	TGTGCCAGCAGCTCCAGGACTAGGGCAAGCACAGATACGCAGTATTTT	.	16	TRBJ2-3	TRBD2	TRBV7-8
CSASRRDRPFYEQYF	TGCAGTGCTAGCCGCCGCGACAGACCCTTCTACGAGCAGTACTTC	.	15	TRBJ2-7	.	TRBV20-1
CACATLGNTGELFF	TGTGCCTGTGCTACCCTCGGGAACACCGGGGAGCTGTTTTTT	.	14	TRBJ2-2	.	TRBV30
CSAGQGGYEQYF	TGCAGTGCTGGACAGGGTGGCTACGAGCAGTACTTC	.	12	TRBJ2-7	TRBD1	TRBV20-1
CATENDNYEQYF	TGTGCCACAGAAAATGACAACTACGAGCAGTACTTC	few	12	TRBJ2-7	.	TRBV15
CASSLSGDQSYNEQFF	TGCGCCAGCAGCTTGTCGGGAGATCAATCCTACAATGAGCAGTTCTTC	once	16	TRBJ2-1	.	TRBV5-1
CASSSATVNEQFF	TGCGCCAGCAGCTCGGCTACGGTAAATGAGCAGTTCTTC	.	13	TRBJ2-1	.	TRBV5-1
CASSFLAGAADTQYF	TGTGCCAGCAGTTTCCTAGCGGGAGCCGCAGATACGCAGTATTTT	few	15	TRBJ2-3	TRBD2	TRBV28
CSVVGQSDQPQHF	TGCAGCGTTGTTGGACAGAGCGATCAGCCCCAGCATTTT	.	13	TRBJ1-5	.	TRBV29-1
CASSLWTSGRVTDTQYF	TGTGCCAGCAGTTTATGGACTAGCGGGAGGGTCACAGATACGCAGTATTTT	few	17	TRBJ2-3	TRBD2	TRBV28
CASSAPGLAGGYEQYF	TGTGCCAGCAGTGCGCCGGGACTAGCGGGAGGTTACGAGCAGTACTTC	few	16	TRBJ2-7	TRBD2	TRBV5-4
CASKGQGSNQPQHF	TGTGCCAGCAAGGGACAGGGTAGCAATCAGCCCCAGCATTTT	.	14	TRBJ1-5	TRBD1	TRBV6-5
CASSLSAGTSGSGEQYF	TGTGCCAGCAGTTTATCGGCGGGGACTAGCGGGAGTGGGGAGCAGTACTTC	.	17	TRBJ2-7	TRBD2	TRBV27
CASSHGSYEQYF	TGTGCCAGCAGCCATGGGTCCTACGAGCAGTACTTC	.	12	TRBJ2-7	.	TRBV3-1
CSVAAAGGQETQYF	TGCAGCGTCGCCGCCGCCGGGGGACAAGAGACCCAGTACTTC	many	14	TRBJ2-5	.	TRBV29-1